Below, 6 T cell receptor beta chains from the same sample are listed, as sequenced in a study of human T cells and chemical hapten exposure. A single record per CDR3 protein comes from TCRdb applying MiXCR to the RACE reads. The sample shows 300,000 to 400,000 distinct CDR3 sequences, under 8% of them seen only once. Time point here: patch test 1, 2 weeks after DPC sensitization. Stated treatment: therapeutic diphenylcyclopropenone sensitization with weekly scalp DPC. Here the sequenced sample was whole blood, taken in connection with sensitization to the hapten diphenylcyclopropenone (DPC). These receptors were obtained from a woman between 18 and 30 years old with alopecia areata. Some clones in this sample may be carry-over from other donors' samples.

This clonotype was detected a few times. The rearrangement links TRBV5-1 to TRBJ2-7; 7 nucleotides align to TRBD1. The trim removed 4 bases at V and 0 bases at J, leaving 7 bases unmatched. Germline lookup yields CDR1 SGHRS and CDR2 YFSETQ. There are 15 residues in the CDR3. The CDR3 bases are TGCGCCAGCAGCAGCGGACAGGCACCCTCCTACGAGCAGTACTTC. Encoded protein: CASSSGQAPSYEQYF. Full variable domain (remainder filled in from reference TRBV5-1 and TRBJ2-7): KAGVTQTPRYLIKTRGQQVTLSCSPISGHRSVSWYQQTPGQGLQFLFEYFSETQRNKGNFPGRFSGRQFSNSRSEMNVSTLELGDSALYLCASSSGQAPSYEQYFGPGTRLTVT.

This sequence joins TRBV29-1 and TRBJ2-7, with 9 bases lining up with TRBD1. Germline trimming cut 4 bases from V and 2 bases from J; bases unmatched to any gene: 6. CDR3 size: 14 residues. The V gene's germline CDR1 is SQVTM and CDR2 ANQGSEA. CDR3 loop: CSVVPGQGTYEQYF. The DNA of the CDR3 is TGCAGCGTTGTACCGGGACAGGGCACCTACGAGCAGTACTTC.

The chain couples TRBV7-8 to TRBJ2-1; TRBD1 matches 8 bases. CDR3 length: 17 amino acids. The germline gives CDR1 SGHVS, CDR2 FQNEAQ. V was pared by 1 base and J by 7 bases, with 12 bases of the junction left unmatched. The CDR3: CASSLGASGGNWNEQFF. The CDR3 coding sequence is TGTGCCAGCAGCTTAGGGGCCTCAGGGGGCAATTGGAATGAGCAGTTCTTC.

This clonotype was seen ten or more times. The chain recombines TRBV29-1 with TRBJ2-5; TRBD1 matches at 7 bases. Losses at the gene ends were 6 bases for V and 3 bases for J; bases not matched to a gene: 4. There are 12 residues in the CDR3. The germline gives CDR1 SQVTM, CDR2 ANQGSEA. CDR3 in amino acids: CSVGTAEETQYF. CDR3 sequence (DNA): TGCAGCGTCGGGACAGCTGAAGAGACCCAGTACTTC. The whole variable domain, filled in from reference TRBV29-1 and TRBJ2-5, reads SAVISQKPSRDICQRGTSLTIQCQVDSQVTMMFWYRQQPGQSLTLIATANQGSEATYESGFVIDKFPISRPNLTFSTLTVSNMSPEDSSIYLCSVGTAEETQYFGPGTRLLVL.

The chain carries TRBV7-9 and TRBJ2-3; D perhaps matches TRBD2 (5 bases). The CDR3 is 16 residues long. Germline V gene sequence: CDR1 SEHNR, CDR2 FQNEAQ (reference sequence). The V and J ends lost 0 bases and 0 bases respectively, with 10 bases between them. CDR3 residues: CASSLARASSTDTQYF. In nucleotides, the CDR3 is TGTGCCAGCAGCTTAGCGCGGGCATCAAGCACAGATACGCAGTATTTT.

The chain carries TRBV7-9 and TRBJ2-5, with 7 bases that match TRBD1. V was pared by 4 bases and J by 5 bases, with 7 bases of the junction left unmatched. The CDR3 covers 14 residues. The germline CDR1 and CDR2 sequences are SEHNR and FQNEAQ (reference sequence). CDR3 nucleotides: TGTGCCAGCAGCTCAAGGGACAGCGAGGAGACCCAGTACTTC. It encodes CASSSRDSEETQYF.